This TCR beta chain was obtained from a study of blood T cell repertoires in COVID-19. Background on the study: Spain, Italy and the United States supplied samples that represented acute and convalescent COVID-19.

Germline V gene sequence: CDR1 SGHVS, CDR2 FNYEAQ. This CDR3 is 17 amino acids long. V was clipped by 5 bases and J by 6 bases; unmatched bases: 13. In the authors' workflow: Scientists estimated how many nucleated cells there were by amplifying reference gene primers. The assay was immunoSEQ multiplex PCR, and TCRdb's table has in-frame clones only and misses some. That table supplies the V and J calls and clone size; D and trimming were determined from the DNA. The data show roughly 300,000 clones, roughly 86% seen once. The TCR comes from a woman aged 45-65 years with acute or convalescent COVID-19. V usage is TRBV7-6 and J usage is TRBJ2-2, with 9 positions matching TRBD1. Sequencing was done on a sample of peripheral blood. As DNA, the CDR3 is TGTGCCAGCAGCCTACAGCCAGGGACAGGGAAGGCCGGGGAGCTGTTTTTT. It encodes CASSLQPGTGKAGELFF.